This T cell receptor (beta chain) was retrieved from a study of regulatory T cells in long-lasting Graves disease. Turning to the study itself: Persistent cases took antithyroid drugs over 5 years and stayed TSH receptor antibody positive.

For TCR beta, libraries came from iRepertoire HTBI primers and Arm-PCR of CDR3 regions. TCRdb ran MiXCR on the multiplex PCR reads and lists one entry per CDR3 protein. This table holds more than 300,000 distinct CDR3 sequences, roughly 23% found once. Documented time point: persistent/refractory GD, antithyroid drugs over 5 years with positive TRAb. The TCR library was prepared using RNA isolated from PBMCs. Germline CDR1 is SGHTA and CDR2 is FQGNSA. The CDR3 is 13 residues long. With 5 bases removed from V and 4 bases from J, the gap between germline ends came to 11 bases. This clonotype was seen repeatedly, ten times or more. No antigen is known for it. Findings and caveats of the study: A greater number of public clonotypes (approximately 2,500) was shared by persistent patients than by new patients (roughly 880).

This rearrangement joins TRBV7-2 to TRBJ2-5; tentatively, D is TRBD2 (6 bases). The sample was peripheral blood mononuclear cells (PBMCs), taken when the disease was refractory, from a patient treated with antithyroid drugs. The TCR was taken from a woman in her 40s with Graves disease. DNA of the CDR3: TGTGCCAGCAGCCAGACTAGACTAGAGACCCAGTACTTC. Protein product: CASSQTRLETQYF.